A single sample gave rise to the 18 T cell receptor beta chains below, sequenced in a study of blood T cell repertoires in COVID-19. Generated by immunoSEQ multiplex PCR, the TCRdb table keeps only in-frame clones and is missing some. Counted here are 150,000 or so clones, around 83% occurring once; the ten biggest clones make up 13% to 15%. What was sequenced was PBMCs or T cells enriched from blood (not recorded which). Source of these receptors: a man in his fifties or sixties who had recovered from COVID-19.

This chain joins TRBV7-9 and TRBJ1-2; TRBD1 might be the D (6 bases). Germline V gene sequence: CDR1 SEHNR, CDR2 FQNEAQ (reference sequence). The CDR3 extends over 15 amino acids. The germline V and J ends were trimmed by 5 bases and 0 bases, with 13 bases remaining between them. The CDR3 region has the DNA TGTGCCAGCAGCAGGGGACATACCACTAACTATGGCTACACCTTC. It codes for CASSRGHTTNYGYTF. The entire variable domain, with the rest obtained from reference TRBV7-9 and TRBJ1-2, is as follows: DTGVSQNPRHKITKRGQNVTFRCDPISEHNRLYWYRQTLGQGPEFLTYFQNEAQLEKSRLLSDRFSAERPKGSFSTLEIQRTEQGDSAMYLCASSRGHTTNYGYTFGSGTRLTVV.

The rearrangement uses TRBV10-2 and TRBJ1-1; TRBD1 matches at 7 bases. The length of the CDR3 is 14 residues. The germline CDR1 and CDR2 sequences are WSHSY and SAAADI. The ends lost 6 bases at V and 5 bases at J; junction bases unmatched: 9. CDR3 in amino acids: CASRGWTGGTEAFF. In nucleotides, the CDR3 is TGCGCCAGCAGGGGGTGGACAGGCGGGACTGAAGCTTTCTTT.

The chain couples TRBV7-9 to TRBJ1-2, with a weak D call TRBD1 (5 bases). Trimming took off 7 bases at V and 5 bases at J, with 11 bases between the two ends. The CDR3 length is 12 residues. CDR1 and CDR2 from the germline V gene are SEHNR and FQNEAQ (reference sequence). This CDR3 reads CASTQQEYGYTF. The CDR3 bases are TGTGCCAGCACTCAACAGGAATATGGCTACACCTTC.

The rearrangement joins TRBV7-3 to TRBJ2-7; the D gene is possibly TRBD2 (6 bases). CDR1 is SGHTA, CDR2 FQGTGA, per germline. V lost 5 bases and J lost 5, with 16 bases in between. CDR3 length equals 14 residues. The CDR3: CASSIRSRGDEQYF. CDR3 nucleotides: TGTGCCAGCAGCATCAGAAGCCGCGGGGACGAGCAGTACTTC.

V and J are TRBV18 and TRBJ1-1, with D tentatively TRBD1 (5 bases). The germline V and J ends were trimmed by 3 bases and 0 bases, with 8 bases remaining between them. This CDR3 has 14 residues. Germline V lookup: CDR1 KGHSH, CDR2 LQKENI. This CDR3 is CASSPDRMNTEAFF. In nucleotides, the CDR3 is TGTGCCAGCTCACCCGACAGAATGAACACTGAAGCTTTCTTT.

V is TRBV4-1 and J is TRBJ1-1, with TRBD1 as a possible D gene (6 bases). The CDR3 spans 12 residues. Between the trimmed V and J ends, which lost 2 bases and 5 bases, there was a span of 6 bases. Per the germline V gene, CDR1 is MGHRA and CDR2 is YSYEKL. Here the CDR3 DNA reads TGCGCCAGCAGCCAAAGGGGGACTGAAGCTTTCTTT. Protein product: CASSQRGTEAFF.

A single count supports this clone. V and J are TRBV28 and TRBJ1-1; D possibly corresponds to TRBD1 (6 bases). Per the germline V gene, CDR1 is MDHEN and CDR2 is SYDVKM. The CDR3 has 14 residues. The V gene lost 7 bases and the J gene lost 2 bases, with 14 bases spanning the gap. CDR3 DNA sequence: TGTGCCAGCACTCCCGGGACACTAAACACTGAAGCTTTCTTT. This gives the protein CASTPGTLNTEAFF.

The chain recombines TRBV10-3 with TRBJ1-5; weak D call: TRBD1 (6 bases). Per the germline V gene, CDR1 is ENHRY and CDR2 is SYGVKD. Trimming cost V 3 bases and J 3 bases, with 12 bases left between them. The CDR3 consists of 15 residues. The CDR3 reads CAISDSGTSNQPQHF. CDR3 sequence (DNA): TGTGCCATCAGTGATTCCGGGACATCCAATCAGCCCCAGCATTTT.

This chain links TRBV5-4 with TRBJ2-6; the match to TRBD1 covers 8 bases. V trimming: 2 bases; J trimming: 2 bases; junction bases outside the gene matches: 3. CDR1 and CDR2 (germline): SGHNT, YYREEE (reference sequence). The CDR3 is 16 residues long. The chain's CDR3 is CASSLDRGAGANVLTF. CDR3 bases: TGTGCCAGCAGCTTAGACAGGGGTGCTGGGGCCAACGTCCTGACTTTC.

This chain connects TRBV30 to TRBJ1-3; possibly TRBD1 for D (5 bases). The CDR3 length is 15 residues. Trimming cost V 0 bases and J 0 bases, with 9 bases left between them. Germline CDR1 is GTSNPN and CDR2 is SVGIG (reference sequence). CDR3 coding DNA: TGTGCCTGGAGTGTTCGACAGAACTCTGGAAACACCATATATTTT. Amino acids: CAWSVRQNSGNTIYF.

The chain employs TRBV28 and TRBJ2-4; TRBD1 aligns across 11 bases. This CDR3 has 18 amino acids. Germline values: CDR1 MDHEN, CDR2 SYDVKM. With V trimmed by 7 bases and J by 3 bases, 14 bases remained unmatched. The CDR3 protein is CASTGTGGYGLVKNIQYF. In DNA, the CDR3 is TGTGCCAGCACTGGGACAGGGGGTTATGGTTTGGTCAAAAACATTCAGTACTTC.

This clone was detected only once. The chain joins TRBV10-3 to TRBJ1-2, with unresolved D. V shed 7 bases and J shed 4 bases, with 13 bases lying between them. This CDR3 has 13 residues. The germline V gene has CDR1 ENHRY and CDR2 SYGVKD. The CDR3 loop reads CAITTALSYGYTF. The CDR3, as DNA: TGTGCCATCACAACAGCTCTTTCCTATGGCTACACCTTC.

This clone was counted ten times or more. The CDR3, as DNA: TGCAGCGTCGGACAGGGCTTGAATCAGCCCCAGCATTTT. Translation gives CSVGQGLNQPQHF. The genes are TRBV29-1 and TRBJ1-5; 8 positions match TRBD1. The junction had 5 bases not matched to a gene; V was cut back by 6 bases and J by 4 bases. Germline CDR1 reads SQVTM; CDR2 reads ANQGSEA. The CDR3 is made up of 13 amino acids.

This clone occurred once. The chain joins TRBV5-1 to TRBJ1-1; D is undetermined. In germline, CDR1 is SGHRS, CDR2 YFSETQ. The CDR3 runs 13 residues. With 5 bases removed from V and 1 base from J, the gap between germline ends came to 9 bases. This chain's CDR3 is CASRKQQNTEAFF. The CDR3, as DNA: TGCGCCAGCAGAAAACAGCAGAACACTGAAGCTTTCTTT. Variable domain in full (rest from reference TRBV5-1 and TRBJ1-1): KAGVTQTPRYLIKTRGQQVTLSCSPISGHRSVSWYQQTPGQGLQFLFEYFSETQRNKGNFPGRFSGRQFSNSRSEMNVSTLELGDSALYLCASRKQQNTEAFFGQGTRLTVV.

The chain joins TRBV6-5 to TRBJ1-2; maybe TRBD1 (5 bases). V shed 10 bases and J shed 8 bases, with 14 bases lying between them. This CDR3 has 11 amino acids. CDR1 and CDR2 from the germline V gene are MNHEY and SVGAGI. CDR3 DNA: TGTGCCACATACAGGCCCCTGGGCTACACCTTC. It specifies CATYRPLGYTF.

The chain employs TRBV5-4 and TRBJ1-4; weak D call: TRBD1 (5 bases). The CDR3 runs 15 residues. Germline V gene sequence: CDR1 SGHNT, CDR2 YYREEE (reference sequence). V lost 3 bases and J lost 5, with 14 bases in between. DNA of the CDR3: TGTGCCAGCAGCTCCGGGGGGACGGTGAATGAAAAACTGTTTTTT. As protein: CASSSGGTVNEKLFF.

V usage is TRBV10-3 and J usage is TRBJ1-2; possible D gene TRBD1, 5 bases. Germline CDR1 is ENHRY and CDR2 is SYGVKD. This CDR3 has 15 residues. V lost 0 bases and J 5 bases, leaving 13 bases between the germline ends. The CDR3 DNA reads TGTGCCATCAGTGAGTCCCCGATACAGGTATATGGCTACACCTTC. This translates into CAISESPIQVYGYTF.

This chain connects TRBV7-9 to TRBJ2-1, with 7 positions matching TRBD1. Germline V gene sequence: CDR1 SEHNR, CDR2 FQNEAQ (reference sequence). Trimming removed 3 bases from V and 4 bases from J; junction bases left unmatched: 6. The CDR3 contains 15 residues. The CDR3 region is CASSLPGQRYNEQFF. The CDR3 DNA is TGTGCCAGCAGCTTGCCGGGACAGCGATACAATGAGCAGTTCTTC.